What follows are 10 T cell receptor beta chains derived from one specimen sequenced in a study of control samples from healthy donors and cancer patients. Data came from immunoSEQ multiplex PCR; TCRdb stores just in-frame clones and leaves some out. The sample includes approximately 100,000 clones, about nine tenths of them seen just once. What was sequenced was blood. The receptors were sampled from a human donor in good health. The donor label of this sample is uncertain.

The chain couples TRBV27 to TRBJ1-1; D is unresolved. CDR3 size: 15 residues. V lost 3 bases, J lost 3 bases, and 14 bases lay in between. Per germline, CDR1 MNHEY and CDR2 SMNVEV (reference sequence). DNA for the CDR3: TGTGCCAGCAGTTTCTCTGTGGGGAGGGACACTGAAGCTTTCTTT. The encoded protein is CASSFSVGRDTEAFF.

Here the CDR3 reads CASSHRSTSGGYNEQFF. CDR3 nucleotide sequence: TGTGCCAGCAGCCACCGTTCGACTAGCGGAGGTTACAATGAGCAGTTCTTC. This sequence joins TRBV3-1 (or the pseudogene TRBV3-2) and TRBJ2-1, with 9 bases matching TRBD2. Per the germline V gene, CDR1 is LGHDT and CDR2 is YNNKEL (reference sequence). CDR3 length equals 17 residues. V gave up 3 bases and J gave up 4 bases; unmatched junction bases: 10.

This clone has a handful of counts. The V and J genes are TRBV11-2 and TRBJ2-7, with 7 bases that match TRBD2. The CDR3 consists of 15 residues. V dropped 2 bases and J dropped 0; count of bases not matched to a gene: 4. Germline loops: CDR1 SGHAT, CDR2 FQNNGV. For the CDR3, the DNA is TGTGCCAGCAGCTTACCGCGGGGGATCTCCTACGAGCAGTACTTC. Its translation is CASSLPRGISYEQYF.

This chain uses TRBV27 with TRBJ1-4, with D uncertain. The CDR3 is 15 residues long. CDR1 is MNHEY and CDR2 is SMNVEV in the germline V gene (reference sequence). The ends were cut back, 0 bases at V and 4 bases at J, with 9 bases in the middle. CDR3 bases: TGTGCCAGCAGTTTATCGTGGAGCCATAATGAAAAACTGTTTTTT. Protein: CASSLSWSHNEKLFF.

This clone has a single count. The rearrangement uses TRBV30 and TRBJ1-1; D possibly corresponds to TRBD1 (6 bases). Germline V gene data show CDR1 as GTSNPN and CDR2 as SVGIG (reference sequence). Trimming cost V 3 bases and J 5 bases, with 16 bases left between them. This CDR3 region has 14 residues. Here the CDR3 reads CAWRLKQGGTEAFF. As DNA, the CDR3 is TGTGCCTGGAGGTTGAAACAGGGTGGGACTGAAGCTTTCTTT.

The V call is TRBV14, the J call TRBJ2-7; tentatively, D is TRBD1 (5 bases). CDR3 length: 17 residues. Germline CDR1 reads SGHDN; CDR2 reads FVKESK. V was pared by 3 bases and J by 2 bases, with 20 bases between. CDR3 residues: CASSQNPPQGPTYEQYF. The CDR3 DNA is TGTGCCAGCAGCCAGAACCCTCCCCAGGGCCCTACCTACGAGCAGTACTTC. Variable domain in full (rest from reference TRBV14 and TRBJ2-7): EAGVTQFPSHSVIEKGQTVTLRCDPISGHDNLYWYRRVMGKEIKFLLHFVKESKQDESGMPNNRFLAERTGGTYSTLKVQPAELEDSGVYFCASSQNPPQGPTYEQYFGPGTRLTVT.

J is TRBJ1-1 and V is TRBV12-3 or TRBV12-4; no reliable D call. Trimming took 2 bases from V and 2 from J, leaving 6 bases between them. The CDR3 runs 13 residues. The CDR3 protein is CASSLNDNTEAFF. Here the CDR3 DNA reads TGTGCCAGCAGTTTAAATGATAACACTGAAGCTTTCTTT.

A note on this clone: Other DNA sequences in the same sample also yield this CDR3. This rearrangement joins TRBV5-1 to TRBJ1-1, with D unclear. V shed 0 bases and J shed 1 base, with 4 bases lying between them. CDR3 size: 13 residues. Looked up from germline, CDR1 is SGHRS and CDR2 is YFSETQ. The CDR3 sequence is CASSLEANTEAFF. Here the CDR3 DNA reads TGCGCCAGCAGCTTGGAGGCGAACACTGAAGCTTTCTTT.

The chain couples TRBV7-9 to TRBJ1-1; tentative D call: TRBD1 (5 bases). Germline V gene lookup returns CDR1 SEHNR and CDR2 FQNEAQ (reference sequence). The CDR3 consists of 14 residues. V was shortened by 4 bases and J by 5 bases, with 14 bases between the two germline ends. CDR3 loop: CASSWGGTGTEAFF. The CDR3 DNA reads TGTGCCAGCAGCTGGGGAGGGACGGGAACTGAAGCTTTCTTT.

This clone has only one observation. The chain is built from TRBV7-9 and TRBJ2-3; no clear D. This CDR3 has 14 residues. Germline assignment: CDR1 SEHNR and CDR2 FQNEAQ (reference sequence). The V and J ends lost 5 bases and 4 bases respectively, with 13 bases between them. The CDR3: CASSIGPVADTQYF. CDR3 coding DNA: TGTGCCAGCAGCATTGGGCCGGTAGCAGATACGCAGTATTTT. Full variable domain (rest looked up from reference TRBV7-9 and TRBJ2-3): DTGVSQNPRHKITKRGQNVTFRCDPISEHNRLYWYRQTLGQGPEFLTYFQNEAQLEKSRLLSDRFSAERPKGSFSTLEIQRTEQGDSAMYLCASSIGPVADTQYFGPGTRLTVL.